The present TCR beta chain was sequenced within a study of T cell responses to AZD1222 COVID-19 vaccine. Study findings and constraints: Only 5 or 6 AZD1222 recipients were seropositive at baseline.

Produced via immunoSEQ multiplex PCR; TCRdb's table is partial and in-frame only. Found here are approximately 67,000 clones, around four fifths of them singletons; the top ten hold approximately 22%. The V end lost 10 bases, the J end lost 0 bases, and 12 bases lay between the germline ends. The CDR3 loop spans 13 amino acids. Germline CDR1 MRHNA, CDR2 SNTAGT. The table lists this clone with a count of one. No antigen is known for it. The V call is TRBV6-4, the J call TRBJ1-1; the D gene is possibly TRBD1 (6 bases). This sequence was found in an adult in good health. Here the sequenced sample was peripheral blood, taken on day 0 of AZD1222 vaccination. The CDR3 sequence: CATRQAMNTEAFF. In nucleotides, the CDR3 is TGTGCCACGAGACAGGCCATGAACACTGAAGCTTTCTTT.